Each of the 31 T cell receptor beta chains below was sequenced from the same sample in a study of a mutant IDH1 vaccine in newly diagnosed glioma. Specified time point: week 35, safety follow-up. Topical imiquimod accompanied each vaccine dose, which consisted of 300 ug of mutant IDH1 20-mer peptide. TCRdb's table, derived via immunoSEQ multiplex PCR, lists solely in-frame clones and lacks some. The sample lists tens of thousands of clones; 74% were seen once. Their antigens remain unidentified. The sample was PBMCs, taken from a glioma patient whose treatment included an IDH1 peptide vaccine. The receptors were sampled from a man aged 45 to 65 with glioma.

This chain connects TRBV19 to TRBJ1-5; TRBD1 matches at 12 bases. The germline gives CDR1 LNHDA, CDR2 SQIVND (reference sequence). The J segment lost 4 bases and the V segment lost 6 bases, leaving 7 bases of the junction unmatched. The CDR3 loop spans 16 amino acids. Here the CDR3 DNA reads TGTGCCAGTAGGGGAGGGACAGGGGGCGGAAATCAGCCCCAGCATTTT. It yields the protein CASRGGTGGGNQPQHF.

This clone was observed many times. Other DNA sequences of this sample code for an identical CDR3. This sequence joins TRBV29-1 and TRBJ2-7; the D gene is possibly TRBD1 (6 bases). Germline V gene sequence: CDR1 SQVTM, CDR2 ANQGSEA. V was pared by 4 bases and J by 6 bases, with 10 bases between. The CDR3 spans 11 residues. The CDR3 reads CSVGVGGEQYF. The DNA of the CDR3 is TGCAGCGTTGGGGTAGGGGGCGAGCAGTACTTC.

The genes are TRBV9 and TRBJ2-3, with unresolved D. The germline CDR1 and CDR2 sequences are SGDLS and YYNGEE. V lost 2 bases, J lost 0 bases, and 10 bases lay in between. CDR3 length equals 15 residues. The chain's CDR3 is CASSVSQSSTDTQYF. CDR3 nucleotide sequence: TGTGCCAGCAGCGTCTCACAATCTAGCACAGATACGCAGTATTTT.

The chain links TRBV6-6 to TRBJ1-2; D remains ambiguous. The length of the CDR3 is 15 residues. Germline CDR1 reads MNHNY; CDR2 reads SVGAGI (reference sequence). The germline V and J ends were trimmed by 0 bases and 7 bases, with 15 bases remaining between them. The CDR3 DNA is TGTGCCAGCAGTTACTCAGGAGGGTTCGGTCTTGGCTACACCTTC. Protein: CASSYSGGFGLGYTF.

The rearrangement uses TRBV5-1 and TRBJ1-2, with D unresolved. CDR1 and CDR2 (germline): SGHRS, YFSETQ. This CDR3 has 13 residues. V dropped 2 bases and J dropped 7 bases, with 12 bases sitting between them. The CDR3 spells CASSFGGASGYTF. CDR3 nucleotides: TGCGCCAGCAGCTTTGGCGGAGCCAGTGGCTACACCTTC.

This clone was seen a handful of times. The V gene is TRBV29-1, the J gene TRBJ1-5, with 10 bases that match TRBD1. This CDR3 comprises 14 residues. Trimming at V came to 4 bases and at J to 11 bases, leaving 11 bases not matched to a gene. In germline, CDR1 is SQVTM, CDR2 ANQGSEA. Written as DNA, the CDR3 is TGCAGCGTTGGGGACAGGGGAGCCCTTGGGACCCAGCATTTT. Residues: CSVGDRGALGTQHF.

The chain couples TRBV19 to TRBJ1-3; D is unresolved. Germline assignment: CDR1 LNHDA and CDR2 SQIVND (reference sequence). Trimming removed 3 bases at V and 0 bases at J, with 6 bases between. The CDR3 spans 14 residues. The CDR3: CASSISFSGNTIYF. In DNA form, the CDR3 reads TGTGCCAGTAGTATTTCTTTCTCTGGAAACACCATATATTTT.

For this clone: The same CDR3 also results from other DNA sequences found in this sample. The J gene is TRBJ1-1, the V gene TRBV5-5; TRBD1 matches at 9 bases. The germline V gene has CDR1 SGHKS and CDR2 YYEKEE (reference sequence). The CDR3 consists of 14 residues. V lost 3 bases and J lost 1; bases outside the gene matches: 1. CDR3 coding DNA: TGTGCCAGCAGCTCACAGGGGGCGAACACTGAAGCTTTCTTT. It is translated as CASSSQGANTEAFF.

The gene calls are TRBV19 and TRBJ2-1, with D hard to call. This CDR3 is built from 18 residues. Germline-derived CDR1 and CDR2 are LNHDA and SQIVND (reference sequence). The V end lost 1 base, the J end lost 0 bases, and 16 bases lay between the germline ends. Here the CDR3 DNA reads TGTGCCAGTAGTATAGGTTCAGGCCCTTTTAGCTCCTACAATGAGCAGTTCTTC. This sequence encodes CASSIGSGPFSSYNEQFF.

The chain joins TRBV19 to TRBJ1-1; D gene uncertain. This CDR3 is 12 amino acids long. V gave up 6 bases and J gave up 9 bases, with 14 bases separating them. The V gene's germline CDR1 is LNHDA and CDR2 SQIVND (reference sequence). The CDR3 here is CASSTDGYKAFF. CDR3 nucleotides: TGTGCCAGTAGCACGGACGGATACAAAGCTTTCTTT.

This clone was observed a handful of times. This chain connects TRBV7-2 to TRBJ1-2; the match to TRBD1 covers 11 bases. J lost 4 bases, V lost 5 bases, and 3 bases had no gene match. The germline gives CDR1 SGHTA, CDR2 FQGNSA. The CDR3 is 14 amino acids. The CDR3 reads CASSQGQGGYGYTF. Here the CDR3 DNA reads TGTGCCAGCAGCCAGGGACAGGGGGGCTATGGCTACACCTTC.

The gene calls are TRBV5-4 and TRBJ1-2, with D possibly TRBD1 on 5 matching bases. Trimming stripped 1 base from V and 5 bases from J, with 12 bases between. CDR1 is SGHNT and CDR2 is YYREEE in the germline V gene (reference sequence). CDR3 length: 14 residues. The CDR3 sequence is CASSLPDSSYGYTF. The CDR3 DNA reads TGTGCCAGCAGCTTGCCTGACAGCAGTTATGGCTACACCTTC.

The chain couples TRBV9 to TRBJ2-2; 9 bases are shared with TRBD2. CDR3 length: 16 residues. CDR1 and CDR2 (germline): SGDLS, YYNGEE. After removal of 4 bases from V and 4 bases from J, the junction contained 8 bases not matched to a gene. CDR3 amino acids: CASSSRGSGSTGELFF. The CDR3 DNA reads TGTGCCAGCAGCTCCCGGGGTAGCGGGAGCACCGGGGAGCTGTTTTTT.

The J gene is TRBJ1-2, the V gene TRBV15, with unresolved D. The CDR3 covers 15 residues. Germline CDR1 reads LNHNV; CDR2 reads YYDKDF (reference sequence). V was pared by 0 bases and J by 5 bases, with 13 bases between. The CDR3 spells CATSRDEGPRYGYTF. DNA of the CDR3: TGTGCCACCAGCAGAGATGAGGGTCCACGATATGGCTACACCTTC.

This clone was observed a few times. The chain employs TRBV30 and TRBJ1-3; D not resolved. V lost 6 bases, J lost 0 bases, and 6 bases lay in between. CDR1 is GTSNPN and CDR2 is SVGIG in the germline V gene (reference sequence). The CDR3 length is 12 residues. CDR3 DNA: TGTGCCTGTACACTCTCTGGAAACACCATATATTTT. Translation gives CACTLSGNTIYF.

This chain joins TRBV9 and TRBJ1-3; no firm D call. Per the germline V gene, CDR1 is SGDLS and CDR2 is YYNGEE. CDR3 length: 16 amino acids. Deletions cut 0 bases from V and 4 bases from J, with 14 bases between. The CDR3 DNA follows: TGTGCCAGCAGCGTAGGAGGCGGCCGGGCGGGAAACACCATATATTTT. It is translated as CASSVGGGRAGNTIYF.

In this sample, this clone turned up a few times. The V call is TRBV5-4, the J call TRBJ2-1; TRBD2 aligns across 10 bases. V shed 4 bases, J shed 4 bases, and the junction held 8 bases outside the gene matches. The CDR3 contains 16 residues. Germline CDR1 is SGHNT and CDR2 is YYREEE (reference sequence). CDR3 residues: CASSTPSGGGYNEQFF. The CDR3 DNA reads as TGTGCCAGCAGCACCCCAAGCGGGGGGGGTTACAATGAGCAGTTCTTC.

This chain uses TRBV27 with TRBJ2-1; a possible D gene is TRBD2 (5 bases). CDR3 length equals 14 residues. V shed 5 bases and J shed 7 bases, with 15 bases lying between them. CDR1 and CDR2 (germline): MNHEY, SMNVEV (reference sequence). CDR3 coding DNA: TGTGCCAGCAGTCCTAGAGAGGGTTGGAATGAGCAGTTCTTC. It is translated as CASSPREGWNEQFF.

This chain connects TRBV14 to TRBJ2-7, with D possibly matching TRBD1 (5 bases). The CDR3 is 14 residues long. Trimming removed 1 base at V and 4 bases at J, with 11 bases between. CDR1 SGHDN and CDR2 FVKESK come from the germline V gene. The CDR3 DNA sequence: TGTGCCAGCAGCCAAGGTCAGGGATGGTACGAGCAGTACTTC. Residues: CASSQGQGWYEQYF. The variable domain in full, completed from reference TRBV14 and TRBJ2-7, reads EAGVTQFPSHSVIEKGQTVTLRCDPISGHDNLYWYRRVMGKEIKFLLHFVKESKQDESGMPNNRFLAERTGGTYSTLKVQPAELEDSGVYFCASSQGQGWYEQYFGPGTRLTVT.

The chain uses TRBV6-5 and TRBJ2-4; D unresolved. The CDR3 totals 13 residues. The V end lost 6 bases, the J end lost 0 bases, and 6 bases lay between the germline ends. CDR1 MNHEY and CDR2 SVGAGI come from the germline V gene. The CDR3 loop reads CASRNLAKNIQYF. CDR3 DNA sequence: TGTGCCAGCAGGAACTTAGCCAAAAACATTCAGTACTTC.

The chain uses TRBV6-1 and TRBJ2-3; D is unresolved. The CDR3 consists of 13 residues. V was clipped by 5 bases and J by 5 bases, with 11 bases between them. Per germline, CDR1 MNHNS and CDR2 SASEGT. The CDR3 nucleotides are TGTGCCAGCAGTCCCCCTTATCAAGATACGCAGTATTTT. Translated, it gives CASSPPYQDTQYF.

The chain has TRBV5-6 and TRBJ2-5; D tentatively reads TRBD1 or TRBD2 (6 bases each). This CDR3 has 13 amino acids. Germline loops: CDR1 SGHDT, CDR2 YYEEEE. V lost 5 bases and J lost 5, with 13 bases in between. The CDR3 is CASRPGAGETQYF. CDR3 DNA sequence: TGTGCCAGCAGACCGGGGGCGGGGGAGACCCAGTACTTC.

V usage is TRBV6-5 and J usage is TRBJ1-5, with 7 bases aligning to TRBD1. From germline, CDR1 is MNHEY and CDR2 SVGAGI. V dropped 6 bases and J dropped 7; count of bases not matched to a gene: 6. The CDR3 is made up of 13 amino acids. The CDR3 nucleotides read TGTGCCAGCAGCGCGACAGGGACCCAGCCCCAGCATTTT. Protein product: CASSATGTQPQHF.

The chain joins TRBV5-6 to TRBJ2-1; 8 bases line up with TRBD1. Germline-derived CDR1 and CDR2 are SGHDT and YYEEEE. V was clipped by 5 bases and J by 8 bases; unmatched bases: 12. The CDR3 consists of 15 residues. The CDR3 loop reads CASRPTGAGRDEQFF. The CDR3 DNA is TGTGCCAGCAGACCGACAGGGGCAGGCAGGGATGAGCAGTTCTTC.

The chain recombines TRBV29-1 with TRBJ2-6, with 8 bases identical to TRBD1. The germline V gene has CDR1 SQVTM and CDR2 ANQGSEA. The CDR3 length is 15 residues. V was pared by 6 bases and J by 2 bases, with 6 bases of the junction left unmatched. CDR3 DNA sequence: TGCAGCGTGGACAGGGCTGGAACTGGGGCCAACGTCCTGACTTTC. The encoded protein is CSVDRAGTGANVLTF.

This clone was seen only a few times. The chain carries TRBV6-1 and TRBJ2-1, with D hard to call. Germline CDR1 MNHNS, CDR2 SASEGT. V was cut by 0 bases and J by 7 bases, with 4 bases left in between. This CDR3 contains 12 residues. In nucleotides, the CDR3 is TGTGCCAGCAGTGAAGCGGCTAATGAGCAGTTCTTC. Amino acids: CASSEAANEQFF.

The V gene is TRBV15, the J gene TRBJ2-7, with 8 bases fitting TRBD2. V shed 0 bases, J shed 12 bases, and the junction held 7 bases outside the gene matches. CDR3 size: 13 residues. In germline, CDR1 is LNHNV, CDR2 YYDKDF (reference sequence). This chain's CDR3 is CATSRDHGGVGYF. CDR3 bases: TGTGCCACCAGCAGAGATCACGGGGGGGTGGGGTACTTC.

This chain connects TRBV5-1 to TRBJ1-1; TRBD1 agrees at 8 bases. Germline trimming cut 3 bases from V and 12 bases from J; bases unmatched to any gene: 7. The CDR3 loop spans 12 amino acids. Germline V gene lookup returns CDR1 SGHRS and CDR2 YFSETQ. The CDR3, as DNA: TGCGCCAGCAGCTCCAGACAGGGGAAGACTTTCTTT. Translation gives CASSSRQGKTFF.

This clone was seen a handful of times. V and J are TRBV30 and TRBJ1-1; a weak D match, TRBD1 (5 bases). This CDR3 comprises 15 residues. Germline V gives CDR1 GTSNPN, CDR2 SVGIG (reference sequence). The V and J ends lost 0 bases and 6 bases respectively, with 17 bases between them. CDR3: CAWSVRGAGGAEAFF. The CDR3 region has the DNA TGTGCCTGGAGTGTACGAGGGGCCGGGGGGGCTGAAGCTTTCTTT.

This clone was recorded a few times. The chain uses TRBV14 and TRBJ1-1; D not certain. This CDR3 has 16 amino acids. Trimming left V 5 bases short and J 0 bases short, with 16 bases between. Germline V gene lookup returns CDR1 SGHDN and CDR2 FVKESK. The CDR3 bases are TGTGCCAGCAGCACAAGGATGGGAAACGTGAACACTGAAGCTTTCTTT. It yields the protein CASSTRMGNVNTEAFF.

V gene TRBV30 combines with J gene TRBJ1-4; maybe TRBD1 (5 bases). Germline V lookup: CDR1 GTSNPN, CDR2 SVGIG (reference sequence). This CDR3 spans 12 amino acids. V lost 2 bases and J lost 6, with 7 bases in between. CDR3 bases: TGTGCCTGGAGTCCGGGACATGAAAAACTGTTTTTT. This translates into CAWSPGHEKLFF. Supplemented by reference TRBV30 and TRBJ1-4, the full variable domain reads SQTIHQWPATLVQPVGSPLSLECTVEGTSNPNLYWYRQAAGRGLQLLFYSVGIGQISSEVPQNLSASRPQDRQFILSSKKLLLSDSGFYLCAWSPGHEKLFFGSGTQLSVL.